This TCR beta chain was captured in a study of OX40 agonist ivuxolimab in advanced cancers. Whole-study context: Patients undergoing dose escalation presented with hepatocellular carcinoma, melanoma, renal cell or head and neck cancer. Study-wide findings and caveats: Partial responders receiving 0.1-3.0 mg/kg showed among the lowest clonal expansion.

Germline V gene data show CDR1 as SGHRS and CDR2 as YFSETQ. The CDR3 runs 15 residues. Losses at the gene ends were 4 bases for V and 1 base for J; bases not matched to a gene: 4. Turning to this clone: The antigen is not known.

The assay was immunoSEQ multiplex PCR, and TCRdb's table has in-frame clones only and misses some. The data show about 80,000 clones, with just over 90% seen just once and around 4.9% held by the top ten. This material consisted of CD4+ or CD8+ T cells sorted from blood, taken in a trial of the OX40 agonist ivuxolimab. This receptor was taken from an adult with an advanced solid tumor such as melanoma, head and neck, liver or kidney cancer. The V gene is TRBV5-1, the J gene TRBJ1-1; 10 nucleotides agree with TRBD1. The CDR3 DNA follows: TGCGCCAGCAGCCTGGACAGGGGGGCGAACACTGAAGCTTTCTTT. Translation: CASSLDRGANTEAFF.